This T cell receptor beta chain emerged from a study of post-analysis software for immune sequencing data. At the level of the study: Some patients lacked subtype; others had relapsing-remitting, secondary progressive or progressive-relapsing disease.

A note on this clonotype: Its antigen is unidentified.

The germline V gene encodes CDR1 SGHTA and CDR2 FQGNSA. This CDR3 contains 15 residues. V shed 3 bases and J shed 2 bases, with 13 bases lying between them. The study, taken as a whole, reports: TRBV segments more frequent in patients than in controls numbered several and included TRBV5-6, TRBV5-1 and TRBV20-1.

Built from TCR beta cDNA, the libraries had unique molecular identifiers in them. TCRdb used MiXCR to reprocess the PCR reads, holding one entry per CDR3 protein. The sample carries about 820,000 distinct CDR3 sequences, approximately 50% recorded once. The V and J genes are TRBV7-2 and TRBJ1-1, with no clear D. Sequencing was performed on blood. This receptor was taken from a girl between 10 and 17 years old with multiple sclerosis. CDR3 nucleotide sequence: TGTGCCAGCAGCTTCTCCAGAGGTCTCAACACTGAAGCTTTCTTT. It yields the protein CASSFSRGLNTEAFF.